Presented here are 28 T cell receptor beta chains from one specimen sequenced in a study of patients and donors after allogeneic stem cell transplantation. MiXCR, run by TCRdb on the RT-PCR reads, gives a single entry per CDR3 protein. The sample lists about 960,000 distinct CDR3 sequences, about a sixth occurring once. Sample: blood, either unsorted or a sorted T cell fraction (not recorded which). These receptors originate from a human donor who was either an allogeneic HSCT recipient or a stem cell or donor lymphocyte infusion donor (not recorded which). It is not recorded whose cells these are; they may come from a transplant donor.

V is TRBV20-1 and J is TRBJ2-1; D remains unclear. CDR3 length: 14 residues. Germline lookup yields CDR1 DFQATT and CDR2 SNEGSKA (reference sequence). V was shortened by 0 bases and J by 3 bases, with 9 bases between the two germline ends. The CDR3, as DNA: TGCAGTGCTAGAGAAGGAGTAAGCTACAATGAGCAGTTCTTC. Amino acid sequence: CSAREGVSYNEQFF.

V gene TRBV13 combines with J gene TRBJ2-5; D is perhaps TRBD1 (6 bases). The V gene's germline CDR1 is PRHDT and CDR2 FYEKMQ (reference sequence). V was cut by 4 bases and J by 2 bases, with 11 bases left in between. This CDR3 spans 14 amino acids. The CDR3 sequence: CASSSRGIQETQYF. The CDR3 nucleotides read TGTGCCAGCAGCTCCAGGGGAATTCAAGAGACCCAGTACTTC.

This clonotype was counted at least ten times. The rearrangement links TRBV4-2 to TRBJ2-7, with 10 bases aligning to TRBD1. Germline CDR1 reads LGHNA; CDR2 reads YNFKEQ. This CDR3 has 15 amino acids. J was trimmed by 7 bases and V by 1 base; bases with no gene match: 7. The CDR3, as DNA: TGTGCCAGCAGCCAAGTCCGGACAGGGGGGGGAGAGCAGTACTTC. It translates to CASSQVRTGGGEQYF.

This clonotype occurred a few times. The chain carries TRBV25-1 and TRBJ1-3; unclear D gene. The germline V and J ends were trimmed by 3 bases and 2 bases, with 8 bases remaining between them. The CDR3 length is 14 residues. Germline V CDR1 and CDR2: MGHDK, SYGVNS. The CDR3 DNA sequence: TGTGCCAGCAGTGATCCCTCTGCTGGAAACACCATATATTTT. Its translation is CASSDPSAGNTIYF. Full variable domain (missing parts from reference TRBV25-1 and TRBJ1-3): EADIYQTPRYLVIGTGKKITLECSQTMGHDKMYWYQQDPGMELHLIHYSYGVNSTEKGDLSSESTVSRIRTEHFPLTLESARPSHTSQYLCASSDPSAGNTIYFGEGSWLTVV.

The count of this clonotype is one. The chain combines TRBV20-1 with TRBJ2-7; 12 bases are shared with TRBD2. The CDR3 totals 14 residues. Germline CDR1 DFQATT, CDR2 SNEGSKA (reference sequence). Trimming removed 6 bases from V and 3 bases from J; junction bases left unmatched: 6. The CDR3 DNA reads as TGCAGTGCCCTGACTAGCGGGAGTCTCTACGAGCAGTACTTC. Translating gives CSALTSGSLYEQYF.

The rearrangement uses TRBV20-1 and TRBJ2-2; D gene ambiguous. Germline loops: CDR1 DFQATT, CDR2 SNEGSKA (reference sequence). This CDR3 has 12 residues. V was pared by 6 bases and J by 6 bases, with 11 bases between. The CDR3 loop is CSATSRSGELFF. In nucleotides, the CDR3 is TGCAGTGCCACCTCGAGGTCCGGGGAGCTGTTTTTT.

In its sample, this clonotype was seen a few times. The chain uses TRBV20-1 and TRBJ1-4; no definite D call. Germline-derived CDR1 and CDR2 are DFQATT and SNEGSKA (reference sequence). The CDR3 contains 15 residues. Trimming took 1 base from V and 3 from J, leaving 12 bases between them. CDR3 nucleotide sequence: TGCAGTGCTAGAGTACCTTCTGGATCTAATGAAAAACTGTTTTTT. It yields the protein CSARVPSGSNEKLFF.

This clonotype was seen many times. At one end the junction does not follow the germline gene, possibly because of a read error. The chain couples TRBV12-3 or TRBV12-4 to TRBJ2-3, with D unclear. The CDR3 spans 14 residues. This CDR3 is CASSLVGTTDTQYF. The CDR3 DNA follows: TGTGCCAGCAGCTTAGTGGGCACCACAGATACGCAGTATTTT.

The genes are TRBV30 and TRBJ2-7; D possibly corresponds to TRBD2 (5 bases). The CDR3 spans 11 residues. The V gene lost 3 bases and the J gene lost 7 bases, with 10 bases spanning the gap. The germline V gene has CDR1 GTSNPN and CDR2 SVGIG (reference sequence). The CDR3 here is CAWRRAGEQYF. CDR3 coding DNA: TGTGCCTGGAGGAGGGCGGGTGAGCAGTACTTC.

The sample holds a few counts of this clonotype. The chain links TRBV30 to TRBJ2-5; 8 positions match TRBD2. V lost 3 bases, J lost 5 bases, and 5 bases stayed unmatched. This CDR3 contains 13 residues. CDR1 is GTSNPN and CDR2 is SVGIG in the germline V gene (reference sequence). Written as DNA, the CDR3 is TGTGCCTGGAGCAGCGGGAGACTTGAGACCCAGTACTTC. Its translation: CAWSSGRLETQYF.

The chain couples TRBV6-5 to TRBJ1-2; 10 positions match TRBD1. This CDR3 has 15 amino acids. The V gene end was trimmed by 2 bases and the J gene end by 4 bases; junction bases not matched to a gene: 4. The germline V gene has CDR1 MNHEY and CDR2 SVGAGI. The CDR3 DNA reads as TGTGCCAGCAGTTACCGGGACAGGGGAGCCTATGGCTACACCTTC. Translating gives CASSYRDRGAYGYTF.

This chain joins TRBV6-5 and TRBJ2-7; TRBD1 or TRBD2 may be the D gene (5 bases each). Germline values: CDR1 MNHEY, CDR2 SVGAGI. The V and J ends lost 10 bases and 3 bases respectively, with 13 bases between them. The length of the CDR3 is 12 residues. CDR3 sequence: CATGRSRYEQYF. The CDR3 coding sequence is TGTGCCACGGGGCGGAGCCGCTACGAGCAGTACTTC.

This clonotype was observed a handful of times. CDR3: CAWSVGQPSRERANVLTF. CDR3 coding DNA: TGTGCCTGGAGTGTGGGACAGCCATCCAGGGAGCGGGCCAACGTCCTGACTTTC. The chain couples TRBV30 to TRBJ2-6; 7 bases are a match to TRBD1. The ends lost 0 bases at V and 5 bases at J; junction bases unmatched: 13. The CDR3 is 18 residues long. The V gene's germline CDR1 is GTSNPN and CDR2 SVGIG (reference sequence).

This clonotype was seen only a few times. The chain carries TRBV5-1 and TRBJ1-3; D gene unclear. The V end was cut by 0 bases, the J end by 0 bases, with 10 bases between. This CDR3 is 16 amino acids long. Germline V gene lookup returns CDR1 SGHRS and CDR2 YFSETQ. The CDR3 DNA follows: TGCGCCAGCAGCTTGGAGCCTACCATCTCTGGAAACACCATATATTTT. The encoded protein is CASSLEPTISGNTIYF.

This sequence joins TRBV20-1 and TRBJ2-1; D uncertain. V lost 1 base, J lost 10 bases, and 14 bases lay in between. CDR3 length equals 13 residues. The germline gives CDR1 DFQATT, CDR2 SNEGSKA (reference sequence). The CDR3 sequence: CSARAEIPREQFF. CDR3 nucleotide sequence: TGCAGTGCTAGAGCCGAGATCCCCCGGGAGCAGTTCTTC.

This chain joins TRBV18 and TRBJ2-1; TRBD2 matches 12 bases. The CDR3 extends over 15 amino acids. Germline V CDR1 and CDR2: KGHSH, LQKENI. V trimming: 3 bases; J trimming: 6 bases; junction bases outside the gene matches: 3. CDR3 protein: CASSPPSGRANEQFF. DNA for the CDR3: TGTGCCAGCTCACCGCCTAGCGGGAGGGCCAATGAGCAGTTCTTC.

V gene TRBV4-3 combines with J gene TRBJ1-1; 7 bases are shared with TRBD1. V trimming: 1 base; J trimming: 4 bases; junction bases outside the gene matches: 3. This CDR3 is 14 amino acids long. Germline lookup yields CDR1 LGHNA and CDR2 YSLEER. The CDR3: CASSQVAGGTEAFF. The CDR3 DNA reads as TGCGCCAGCAGCCAAGTTGCAGGGGGCACTGAAGCTTTCTTT.

The J gene is TRBJ2-1, the V gene TRBV12-3 or TRBV12-4; 7 bases line up with TRBD2. V trimming: 2 bases; J trimming: 6 bases; junction bases outside the gene matches: 4. There are 14 residues in the CDR3. The CDR3 DNA is TGTGCCAGCAGTTTAAGGGCGGGGGTCAATGAGCAGTTCTTC. Its translation: CASSLRAGVNEQFF.

This clonotype was seen just once. This chain joins TRBV30 and TRBJ2-3, with a tentative D call TRBD1 (5 bases). Germline V gene sequence: CDR1 GTSNPN, CDR2 SVGIG (reference sequence). The CDR3 runs to 14 residues. Between the trimmed V and J ends, which lost 0 bases and 6 bases, there was a span of 13 bases. The CDR3 DNA follows: TGTGCCTGGAGTGTACGCAGGGTAATGGATACGCAGTATTTT. Its translation: CAWSVRRVMDTQYF.

This chain uses TRBV7-9 with TRBJ2-1; D may be TRBD1 or TRBD2 (5 bases each). Deletions cut 4 bases from V and 7 bases from J, with 23 bases between. Germline V lookup: CDR1 SEHNR, CDR2 FQNEAQ (reference sequence). The CDR3 totals 17 residues. The CDR3 is CASSSAKTGRYKNEQFF. CDR3 bases: TGTGCCAGCAGCTCAGCTAAAACGGGGCGATATAAGAATGAGCAGTTCTTC.

The chain employs TRBV7-8 and TRBJ2-1, with 7 bases matching TRBD2. Germline V gene sequence: CDR1 SGHVS, CDR2 FQNEAQ. V shed 0 bases and J 1 base; nucleotides not matched to a gene: 9. CDR3 length: 18 amino acids. The CDR3 protein is CASSLALYQRGSYNEQFF. The DNA for the CDR3 is TGTGCCAGCAGCTTAGCTCTCTATCAGCGGGGATCCTACAATGAGCAGTTCTTC.

This clonotype was seen repeatedly, ten times or more. The junction does not match germline at one end; this may be a read error. The CDR3, as DNA: TGTGCCAGCAGCTTAGGCCGGGTGAACACTGAAGCTTTCTTT. Amino acids: CASSLGRVNTEAFF. This chain joins TRBV12-3 or TRBV12-4 and TRBJ1-1; D is unresolved. This CDR3 is built from 14 residues.

This clonotype was detected a few times. The CDR3 region is CSGTNERVSYNEQFF. CDR3 DNA: TGCAGTGGGACGAACGAGCGGGTCTCCTACAATGAGCAGTTCTTC. The chain employs TRBV20-1 and TRBJ2-1; D is possibly TRBD2 (6 bases). The CDR3 covers 15 residues. The V gene's germline CDR1 is DFQATT and CDR2 SNEGSKA (reference sequence). V lost 7 bases, J lost 0 bases, and 16 bases lay in between.

This clonotype has only a few counts. The V gene is TRBV12-3 or TRBV12-4, the J gene TRBJ1-4; possibly TRBD1 for D (6 bases). V lost 6 bases and J 8 bases, leaving 16 bases between the germline ends. This CDR3 region has 14 residues. The chain's CDR3 is CASSNPGTFEKLFF. The CDR3 region has the DNA TGTGCCAGCAGCAATCCAGGGACATTCGAAAAACTGTTTTTT.

This rearrangement joins TRBV5-1 to TRBJ1-3; D gene unclear. Germline V CDR1 and CDR2: SGHRS, YFSETQ. V lost 3 bases, J lost 8 bases, and 21 bases lay in between. The CDR3 runs 16 residues. DNA for the CDR3: TGCGCCAGCAGCTCTCGCCCGGGGAGGATGGAGGACACCATATATTTT. Amino acid sequence: CASSSRPGRMEDTIYF.

This clonotype was recorded at least ten times. One end of the junction does not line up with germline, which may come from a read error. The rearrangement joins TRBV5-1 to TRBJ1-1, with D uncertain. There are 13 residues in the CDR3. Per germline, CDR1 SGHRS and CDR2 YFSETQ. The CDR3 protein is CASSLRVNTEAFF. In DNA form, the CDR3 reads TGTGCCAGCAGCTTAAGGGTGAACACTGAAGCTTTCTTT. Full variable domain (missing parts from reference TRBV5-1 and TRBJ1-1): KAGVTQTPRYLIKTRGQQVTLSCSPISGHRSVSWYQQTPGQGLQFLFEYFSETQRNKGNFPGRFSGRQFSNSRSEMNVSTLELGDSALYLCASSLRVNTEAFFGQGTRLTVV.

The genes are TRBV12-3 or TRBV12-4 and TRBJ2-7; D call uncertain. The CDR3 has 16 amino acids. V lost 0 bases, J lost 7 bases, and 19 bases lay in between. CDR3 nucleotide sequence: TGTGCCAGCAGTTTAGCGTATTCTGGACGGACCTGTGAGCAGTACTTC. Protein: CASSLAYSGRTCEQYF.

V and J are TRBV5-5 and TRBJ1-2; 7 nucleotides line up with TRBD1. Germline trimming cut 3 bases from V and 5 bases from J; bases unmatched to any gene: 10. Germline V gene lookup returns CDR1 SGHKS and CDR2 YYEKEE (reference sequence). CDR3 length equals 15 residues. The CDR3 coding sequence is TGTGCCAGCAGCTGGAAGGGGGCCGGCTCTTATGGCTACACCTTC. Translating gives CASSWKGAGSYGYTF.